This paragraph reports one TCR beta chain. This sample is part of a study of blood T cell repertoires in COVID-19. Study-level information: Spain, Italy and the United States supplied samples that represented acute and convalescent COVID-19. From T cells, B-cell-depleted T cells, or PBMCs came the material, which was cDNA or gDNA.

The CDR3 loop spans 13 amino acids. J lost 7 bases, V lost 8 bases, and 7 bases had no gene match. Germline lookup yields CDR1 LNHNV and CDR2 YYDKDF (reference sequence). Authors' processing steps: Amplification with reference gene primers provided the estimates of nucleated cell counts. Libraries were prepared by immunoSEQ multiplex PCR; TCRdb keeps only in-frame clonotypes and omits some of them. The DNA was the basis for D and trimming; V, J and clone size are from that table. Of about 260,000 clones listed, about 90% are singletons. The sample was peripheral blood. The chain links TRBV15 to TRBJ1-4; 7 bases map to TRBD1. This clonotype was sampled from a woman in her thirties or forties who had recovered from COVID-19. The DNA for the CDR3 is TGTGCCACCGGACTGCAGGGGGGTGAAAAACTGTTTTTT. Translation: CATGLQGGEKLFF.